This section outlines one T cell receptor beta chain sequence together with its context. The CDR3 has 15 residues. The germline V gene has CDR1 SGDLS and CDR2 YYNGEE. After removal of 2 bases from V and 1 base from J, the junction contained 3 bases not matched to a gene. Per the original data handling: Nucleated cell number was recorded as an estimate derived from reference gene primer amplification. The assay was immunoSEQ multiplex PCR, and TCRdb's table has in-frame clones only and misses some. V and J calls plus clone size are reproduced from that table; the DNA served to infer D and trimming. The sample yields approximately 70,000 clones, roughly nine tenths seen once. The data originate from a study of blood T cell repertoires in COVID-19. As for the study in general: The samples span acute and convalescent COVID-19 from the United States, Italy and Spain. PBMCs, B-cell-depleted T cells, or T cells provided the cDNA or gDNA that made up the material.

The sample consisted of peripheral blood. The sequence was collected from a man between 45 and 60 years old with COVID-19, enrolled during active disease. The chain joins TRBV9 to TRBJ2-3; TRBD2 matches at 8 bases. CDR3 in DNA: TGTGCCAGCAGCGTTAGCGGGATCGGCACAGATACGCAGTATTTT. Protein: CASSVSGIGTDTQYF.